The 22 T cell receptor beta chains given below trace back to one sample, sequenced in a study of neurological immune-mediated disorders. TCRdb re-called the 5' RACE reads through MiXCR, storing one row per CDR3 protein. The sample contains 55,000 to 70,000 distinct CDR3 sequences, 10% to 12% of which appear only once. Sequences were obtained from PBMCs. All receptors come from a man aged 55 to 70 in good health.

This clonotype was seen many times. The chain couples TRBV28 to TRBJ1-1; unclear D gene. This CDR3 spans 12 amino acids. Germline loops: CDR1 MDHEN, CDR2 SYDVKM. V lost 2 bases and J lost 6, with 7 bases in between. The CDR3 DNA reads TGTGCCAGCAGTTTAGGGTATTCTGAAGCTTTCTTT. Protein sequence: CASSLGYSEAFF.

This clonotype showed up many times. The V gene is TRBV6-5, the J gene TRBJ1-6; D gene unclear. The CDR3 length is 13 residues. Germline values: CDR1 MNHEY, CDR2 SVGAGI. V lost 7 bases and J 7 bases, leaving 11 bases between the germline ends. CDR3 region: CASNRVDNSPLHF. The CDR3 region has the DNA TGTGCCAGCAATAGGGTAGACAATTCACCCCTCCACTTT.

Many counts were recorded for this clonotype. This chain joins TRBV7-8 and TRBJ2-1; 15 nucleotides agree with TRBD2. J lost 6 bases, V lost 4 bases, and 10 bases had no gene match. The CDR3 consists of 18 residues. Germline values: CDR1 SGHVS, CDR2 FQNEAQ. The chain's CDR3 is CASSSWTSGGVQLNEQFF. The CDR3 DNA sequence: TGTGCCAGCAGCTCATGGACTAGCGGGGGGGTGCAACTCAATGAGCAGTTCTTC. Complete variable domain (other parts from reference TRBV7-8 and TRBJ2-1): GAGVSQSPRYKVAKRGQDVALRCDPISGHVSLFWYQQALGQGPEFLTYFQNEAQLDKSGLPSDRFFAERPEGSVSTLKIQRTQQEDSAVYLCASSSWTSGGVQLNEQFFGPGTRLTVL.

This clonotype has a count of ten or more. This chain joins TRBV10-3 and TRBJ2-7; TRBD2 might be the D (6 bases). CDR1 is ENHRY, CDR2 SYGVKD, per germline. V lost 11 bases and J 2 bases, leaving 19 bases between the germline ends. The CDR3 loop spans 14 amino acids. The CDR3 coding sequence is TGTGCCCCCGCCCCAGCGGGCGTTACCTACGAGCAGTACTTC. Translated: CAPAPAGVTYEQYF.

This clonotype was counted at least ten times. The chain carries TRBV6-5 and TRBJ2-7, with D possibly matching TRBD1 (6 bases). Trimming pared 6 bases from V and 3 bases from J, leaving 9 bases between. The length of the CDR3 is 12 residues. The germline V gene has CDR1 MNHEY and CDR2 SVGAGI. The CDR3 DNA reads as TGTGCCAGCAGCTCCAGGGGCTACGAGCAGTACTTC. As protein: CASSSRGYEQYF.

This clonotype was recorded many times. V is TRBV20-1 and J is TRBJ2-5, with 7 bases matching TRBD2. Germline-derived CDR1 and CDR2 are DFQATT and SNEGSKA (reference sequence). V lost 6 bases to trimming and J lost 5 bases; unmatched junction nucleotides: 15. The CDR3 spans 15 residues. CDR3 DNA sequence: TGCAGTGCCCTCGGGGTAGCGGGCCCCAAGGAGACCCAGTACTTC. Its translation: CSALGVAGPKETQYF.

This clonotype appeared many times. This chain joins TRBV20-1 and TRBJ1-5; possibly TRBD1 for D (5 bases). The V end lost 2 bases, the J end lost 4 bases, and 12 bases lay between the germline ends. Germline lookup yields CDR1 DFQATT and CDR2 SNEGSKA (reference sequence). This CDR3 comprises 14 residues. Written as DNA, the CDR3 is TGCAGTGCTAGAATGACAGCCCCTAATCAGCCCCAGCATTTT. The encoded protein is CSARMTAPNQPQHF.

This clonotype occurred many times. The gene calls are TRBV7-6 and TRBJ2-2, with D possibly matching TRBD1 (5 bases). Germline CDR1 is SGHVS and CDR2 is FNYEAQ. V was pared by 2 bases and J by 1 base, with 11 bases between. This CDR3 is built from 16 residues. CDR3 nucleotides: TGTGCCAGCAGCTTATCAGGGCCCCTGAACACCGGGGAGCTGTTTTTT. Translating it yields CASSLSGPLNTGELFF.

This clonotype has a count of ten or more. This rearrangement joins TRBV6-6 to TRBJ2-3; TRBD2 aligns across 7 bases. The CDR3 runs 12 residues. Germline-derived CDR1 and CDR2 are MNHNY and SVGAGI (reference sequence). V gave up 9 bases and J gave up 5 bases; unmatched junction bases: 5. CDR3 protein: CASGREKDTQYF. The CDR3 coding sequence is TGTGCCAGTGGGAGGGAGAAAGATACGCAGTATTTT.

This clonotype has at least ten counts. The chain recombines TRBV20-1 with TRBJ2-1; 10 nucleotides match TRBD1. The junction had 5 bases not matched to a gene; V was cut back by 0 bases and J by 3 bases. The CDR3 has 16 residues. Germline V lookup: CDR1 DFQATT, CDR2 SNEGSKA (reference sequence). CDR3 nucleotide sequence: TGCAGTGCTAGAGATCTCGGGACAGGGGACTACAATGAGCAGTTCTTC. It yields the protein CSARDLGTGDYNEQFF.

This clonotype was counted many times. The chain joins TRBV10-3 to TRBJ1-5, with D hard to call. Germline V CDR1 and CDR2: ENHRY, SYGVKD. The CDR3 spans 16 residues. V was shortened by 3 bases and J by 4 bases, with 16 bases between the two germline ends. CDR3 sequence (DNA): TGTGCCATCAGTGACCCCGGCAGCCCAAAAAATCAGCCCCAGCATTTT. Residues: CAISDPGSPKNQPQHF.

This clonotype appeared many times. The CDR3 reads CASIPLGGNTEAFF. Written as DNA, the CDR3 is TGTGCCAGCATCCCCCTGGGAGGGAACACTGAAGCTTTCTTT. This chain uses TRBV6-2 or TRBV6-3 with TRBJ1-1, with D hard to call. The CDR3 length is 14 residues. The V end was cut by 7 bases, the J end by 1 base, with 13 bases between. In germline, CDR1 is MNHEY, CDR2 SVGEGT.

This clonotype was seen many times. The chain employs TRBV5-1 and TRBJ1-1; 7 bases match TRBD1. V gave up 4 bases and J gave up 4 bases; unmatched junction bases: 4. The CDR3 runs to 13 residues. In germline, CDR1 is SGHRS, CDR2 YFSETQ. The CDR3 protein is CASSAGQLTEAFF. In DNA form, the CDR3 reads TGCGCCAGCAGCGCGGGACAGCTCACTGAAGCTTTCTTT.

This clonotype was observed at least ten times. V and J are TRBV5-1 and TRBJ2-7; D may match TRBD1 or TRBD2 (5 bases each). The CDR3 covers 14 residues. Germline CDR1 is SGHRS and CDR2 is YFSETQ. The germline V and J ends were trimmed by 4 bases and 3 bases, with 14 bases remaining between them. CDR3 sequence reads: CASSGGTANYEQYF. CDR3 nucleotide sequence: TGCGCCAGCAGCGGTGGGACGGCTAACTACGAGCAGTACTTC.

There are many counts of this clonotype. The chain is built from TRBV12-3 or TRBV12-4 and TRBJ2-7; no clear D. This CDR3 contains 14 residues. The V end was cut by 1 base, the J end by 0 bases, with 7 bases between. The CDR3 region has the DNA TGTGCCAGCAGTTTAGGGGTAAACTCCTACGAGCAGTACTTC. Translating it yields CASSLGVNSYEQYF.

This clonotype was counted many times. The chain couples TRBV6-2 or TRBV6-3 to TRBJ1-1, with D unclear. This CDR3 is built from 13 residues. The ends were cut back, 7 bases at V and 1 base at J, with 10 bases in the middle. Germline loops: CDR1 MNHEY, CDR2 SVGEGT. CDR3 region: CASTRPGNTEAFF. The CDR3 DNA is TGTGCCAGCACCCGCCCAGGGAACACTGAAGCTTTCTTT.

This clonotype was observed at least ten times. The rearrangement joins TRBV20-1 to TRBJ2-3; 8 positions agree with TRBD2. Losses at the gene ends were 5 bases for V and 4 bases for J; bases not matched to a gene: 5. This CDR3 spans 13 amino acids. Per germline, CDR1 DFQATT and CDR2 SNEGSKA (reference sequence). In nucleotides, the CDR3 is TGCAGTGCTGGCGGGGGGCTCGCAGATACGCAGTATTTT. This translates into CSAGGGLADTQYF.

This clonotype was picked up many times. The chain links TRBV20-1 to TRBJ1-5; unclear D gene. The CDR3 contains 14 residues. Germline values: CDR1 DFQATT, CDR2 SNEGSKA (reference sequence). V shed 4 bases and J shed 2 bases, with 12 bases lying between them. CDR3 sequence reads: CSAMEGVGNQPQHF. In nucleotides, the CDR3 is TGCAGTGCTATGGAGGGAGTTGGCAATCAGCCCCAGCATTTT.

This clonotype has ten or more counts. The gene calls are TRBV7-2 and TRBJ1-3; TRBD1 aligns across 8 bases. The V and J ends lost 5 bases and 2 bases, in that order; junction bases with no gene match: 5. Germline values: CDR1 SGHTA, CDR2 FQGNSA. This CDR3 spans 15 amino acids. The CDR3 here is CASSQGAVTGNTIYF. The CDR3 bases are TGTGCCAGCAGCCAGGGGGCGGTTACTGGAAACACCATATATTTT.

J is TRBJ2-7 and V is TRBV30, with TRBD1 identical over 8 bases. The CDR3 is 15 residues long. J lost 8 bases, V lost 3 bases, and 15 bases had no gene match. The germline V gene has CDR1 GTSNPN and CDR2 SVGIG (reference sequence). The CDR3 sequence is CAWRQTGAAADQQYF. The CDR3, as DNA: TGTGCCTGGAGACAGACAGGGGCCGCCGCTGATCAGCAGTACTTC.

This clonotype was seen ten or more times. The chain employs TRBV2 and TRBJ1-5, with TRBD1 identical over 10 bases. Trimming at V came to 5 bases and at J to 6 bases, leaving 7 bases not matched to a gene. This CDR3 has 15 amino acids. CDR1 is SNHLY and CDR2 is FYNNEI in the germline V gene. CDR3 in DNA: TGTGCCAGCAGTTCTGACAGGGGGCGAAGTCAGCCCCAGCATTTT. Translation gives CASSSDRGRSQPQHF. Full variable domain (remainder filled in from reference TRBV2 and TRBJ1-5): EPEVTQTPSHQVTQMGQEVILRCVPISNHLYFYWYRQILGQKVEFLVSFYNNEISEKSEIFDDQFSVERPDGSNFTLKIRSTKLEDSAMYFCASSSDRGRSQPQHFGDGTRLSIL.

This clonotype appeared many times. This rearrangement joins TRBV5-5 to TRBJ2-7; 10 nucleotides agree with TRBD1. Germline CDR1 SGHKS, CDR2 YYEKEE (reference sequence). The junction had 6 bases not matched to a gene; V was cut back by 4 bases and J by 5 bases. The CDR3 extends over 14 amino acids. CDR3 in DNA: TGTGCCAGCAGCGACCGGGACAGGGGTGACGAGCAGTACTTC. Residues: CASSDRDRGDEQYF.